This T cell receptor beta chain derives from a study of T-cell reconstitution after alpha-beta-depleted transplantation in children. Regarding the study as a whole: High day-60 TCRbeta diversity in some patients came from surviving recipient T cells and thymic progenitors.

In its sample, this clonotype was seen many times. Its antigen is currently unknown. For TCRbeta, the library was prepared with unique molecular identifiers. TCRdb re-called the PCR reads through MiXCR, storing one row per CDR3 protein. The table lists under 300,000 distinct CDR3 sequences, roughly 10% of them singletons. The receptor was derived from a male patient aged 2 to 9 who had a stem cell transplant for chronic granulomatous disease, so the T cells may come from the graft donor. The sample in question was peripheral blood, obtained 180 days after TCRalphabeta/CD19-depleted stem cell transplant.

CDR3 bases: TGCAGCGTACTTAAGACAGGGGGAACGGAGACCCAGTACTTC. It is translated as CSVLKTGGTETQYF. V and J are TRBV29-1 and TRBJ2-5; 9 bases agree with TRBD1. Trimming took 6 bases from V and 5 from J; bases not matched to a gene: 10. CDR3 length: 14 amino acids. CDR1 is SQVTM, CDR2 ANQGSEA, per germline.